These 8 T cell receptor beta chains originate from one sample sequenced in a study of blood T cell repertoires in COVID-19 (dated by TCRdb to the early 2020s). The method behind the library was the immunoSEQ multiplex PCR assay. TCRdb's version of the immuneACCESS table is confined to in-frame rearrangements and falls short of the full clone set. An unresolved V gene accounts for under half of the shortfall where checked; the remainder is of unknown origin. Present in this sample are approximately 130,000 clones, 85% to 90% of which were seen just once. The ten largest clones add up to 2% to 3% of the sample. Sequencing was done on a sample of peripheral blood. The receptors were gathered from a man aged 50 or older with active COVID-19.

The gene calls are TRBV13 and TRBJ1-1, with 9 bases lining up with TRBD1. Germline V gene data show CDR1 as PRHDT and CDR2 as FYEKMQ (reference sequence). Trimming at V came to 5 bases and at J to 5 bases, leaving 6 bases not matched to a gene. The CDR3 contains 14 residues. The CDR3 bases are TGTGCCAGCAGCACCAGGACAGGGGTGACTGAAGCTTTCTTT. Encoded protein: CASSTRTGVTEAFF.

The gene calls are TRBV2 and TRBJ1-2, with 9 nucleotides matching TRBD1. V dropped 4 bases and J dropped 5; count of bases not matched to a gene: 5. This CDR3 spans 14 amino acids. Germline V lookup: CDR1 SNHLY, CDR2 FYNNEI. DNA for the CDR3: TGTGCCAGCAGTGTGGGACAGGGTCCTTATGGCTACACCTTC. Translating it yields CASSVGQGPYGYTF. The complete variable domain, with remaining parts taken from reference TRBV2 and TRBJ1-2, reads EPEVTQTPSHQVTQMGQEVILRCVPISNHLYFYWYRQILGQKVEFLVSFYNNEISEKSEIFDDQFSVERPDGSNFTLKIRSTKLEDSAMYFCASSVGQGPYGYTFGSGTRLTVV.

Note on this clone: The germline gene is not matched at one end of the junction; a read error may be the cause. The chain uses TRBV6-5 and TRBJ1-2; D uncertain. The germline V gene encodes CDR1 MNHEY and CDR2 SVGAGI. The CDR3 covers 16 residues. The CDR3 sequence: CASSYTPQDRVYDYTF. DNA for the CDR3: TGTGCCAGCAGTTACACCCCCCAAGACCGGGTTTATGACTACACCTTC.

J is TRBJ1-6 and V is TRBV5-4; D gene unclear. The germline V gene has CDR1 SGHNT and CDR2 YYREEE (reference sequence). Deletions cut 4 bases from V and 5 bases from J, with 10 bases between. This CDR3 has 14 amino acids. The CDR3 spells CASSLLSDNSPLHF. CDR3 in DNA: TGTGCCAGCAGCCTACTGAGTGATAATTCACCCCTCCACTTT. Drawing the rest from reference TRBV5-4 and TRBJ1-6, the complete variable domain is ETGVTQSPTHLIKTRGQQVTLRCSSQSGHNTVSWYQQALGQGPQFIFQYYREEENGRGNFPPRFSGLQFPNYSSELNVNALELDDSALYLCASSLLSDNSPLHFGNGTRLTVT.

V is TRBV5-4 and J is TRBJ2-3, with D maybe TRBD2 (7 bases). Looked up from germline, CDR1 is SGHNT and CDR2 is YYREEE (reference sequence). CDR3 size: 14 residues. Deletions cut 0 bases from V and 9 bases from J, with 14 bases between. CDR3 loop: CASSLDAGAYTQYF. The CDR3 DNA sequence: TGTGCCAGCAGCTTGGATGCGGGGGCGTACACGCAGTATTTT.

The CDR3 sequence: CASIGTGSGYTF. In nucleotides, the CDR3 is TGTGCCAGCATTGGGACTGGGTCGGGCTACACCTTC. The rearrangement links TRBV2 to TRBJ1-2; tentatively, D is TRBD1 (5 bases). This CDR3 comprises 12 residues. Germline V gene data show CDR1 as SNHLY and CDR2 as FYNNEI. The V gene lost 7 bases and the J gene lost 8 bases, with 14 bases spanning the gap. Complete variable domain (other parts from reference TRBV2 and TRBJ1-2): EPEVTQTPSHQVTQMGQEVILRCVPISNHLYFYWYRQILGQKVEFLVSFYNNEISEKSEIFDDQFSVERPDGSNFTLKIRSTKLEDSAMYFCASIGTGSGYTFGSGTRLTVV.

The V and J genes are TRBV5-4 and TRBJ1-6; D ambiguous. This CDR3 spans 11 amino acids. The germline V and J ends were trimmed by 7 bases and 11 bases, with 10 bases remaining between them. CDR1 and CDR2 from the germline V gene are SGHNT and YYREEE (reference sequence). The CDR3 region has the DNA TGTGCCAGCGGAGAGTATACACCCCTCCACTTT. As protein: CASGEYTPLHF.

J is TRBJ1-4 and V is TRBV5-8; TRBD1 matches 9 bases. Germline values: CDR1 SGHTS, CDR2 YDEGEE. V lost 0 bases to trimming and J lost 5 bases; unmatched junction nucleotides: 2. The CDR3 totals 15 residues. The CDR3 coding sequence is TGTGCCAGCAGCTTGGAAGGGACAGGGAATGAAAAACTGTTTTTT. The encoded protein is CASSLEGTGNEKLFF.